The clone carrying this T cell receptor (beta chain) has only one observation. What it binds is unknown. This sample is part of a study of T cell responses to AZD1222 COVID-19 vaccine. The V gene's germline CDR1 is MNHEY and CDR2 SVGAGI. Deletions cut 3 bases from V and 4 bases from J, with 8 bases between. The CDR3 runs to 13 residues. Clones were sequenced by immunoSEQ multiplex PCR, and TCRdb holds only the in-frame ones, with some missing. The sample yields approximately 150,000 clones, nearly 95% seen once. Study-wide points: Repertoire sampling happened only post peak T cell response.

This sequence originates from an adult in good health. Sequenced here: peripheral blood, sampled on day 0 of AZD1222 vaccination. The gene calls are TRBV6-5 and TRBJ2-3; perhaps TRBD2 as D (5 bases). CDR3 nucleotides: TGTGCCAGCAGTTATGGAGGATCAGATACGCAGTATTTT. This gives the protein CASSYGGSDTQYF.